A single sample is the source of the 29 T cell receptor beta chains below, sequenced in a study of T cell responses to AZD1222 COVID-19 vaccine. Generated by immunoSEQ multiplex PCR, the TCRdb table keeps only in-frame clones and is missing some. The table lists about 81,000 clones, approximately 90% of them singletons, with roughly 5% in the top ten. Sequenced here: peripheral blood, sampled 28 days after the second AZD1222 dose. These receptors were collected from an adult who received the AZD1222 COVID-19 vaccine.

The V gene is TRBV3-1 (or the pseudogene TRBV3-2), the J gene TRBJ1-2; TRBD1 matches at 12 bases. CDR3 length: 15 residues. The J segment lost 5 bases and the V segment lost 5 bases, leaving 6 bases of the junction unmatched. In germline, CDR1 is LGHDT, CDR2 YNNKEL (reference sequence). The CDR3 region is CASSFPGQGAYGYTF. The CDR3 region has the DNA TGTGCCAGCAGCTTTCCGGGACAGGGGGCTTATGGCTACACCTTC.

The rearrangement joins TRBV2 to TRBJ1-2; D is undetermined. Germline CDR1 reads SNHLY; CDR2 reads FYNNEI. Trimming took 7 bases from V and 5 from J, leaving 14 bases between them. CDR3 length: 13 amino acids. In nucleotides, the CDR3 is TGTGCCAGCATAGGGTTTCGGGGTTATGGCTACACCTTC. Encoded protein: CASIGFRGYGYTF.

CDR3 coding DNA: TGTGCCAGCAGCCTTAGACAGAGCTATGGCTACACCTTC. As protein: CASSLRQSYGYTF. V usage is TRBV5-5 and J usage is TRBJ1-2; TRBD1 might be the D (5 bases). CDR3 length: 13 amino acids. Germline V CDR1 and CDR2: SGHKS, YYEKEE (reference sequence). Trimming stripped 4 bases from V and 4 bases from J, with 11 bases between.

The chain has TRBV12-3 or TRBV12-4 and TRBJ2-7; D possibly corresponds to TRBD1 (5 bases). V was cut by 5 bases and J by 6 bases, with 8 bases left in between. The CDR3 sequence is 11 residues long. The CDR3 spells CASSLGAEQYF. As DNA, the CDR3 is TGTGCCAGCAGTCTAGGGGCCGAGCAGTACTTC.

CDR3 bases: TGTGCCATCAGCAGACAGTCGAACACTGAAGCTTTCTTT. Encoded protein: CAISRQSNTEAFF. V gene TRBV10-3 combines with J gene TRBJ1-1; tentatively, D is TRBD1 (5 bases). Deletions cut 6 bases from V and 1 base from J, with 9 bases between. The CDR3 runs to 13 residues. CDR1 and CDR2 (germline): ENHRY, SYGVKD.

V is TRBV28 and J is TRBJ2-7; D is unresolved. The ends were cut back, 10 bases at V and 5 bases at J, with 15 bases in the middle. The CDR3 spans 12 residues. The germline V gene encodes CDR1 MDHEN and CDR2 SYDVKM. The CDR3 protein is CATRRFGDEQYF. CDR3 sequence (DNA): TGTGCCACCCGCCGTTTTGGAGACGAGCAGTACTTC.

V gene TRBV18 combines with J gene TRBJ1-6; the D is unclear. CDR3 length: 15 amino acids. V was pared by 6 bases and J by 7 bases, with 16 bases between. The germline V gene has CDR1 KGHSH and CDR2 LQKENI. CDR3 amino acids: CASSQDQADNSPLHF. The CDR3 DNA sequence: TGTGCCAGCTCGCAGGACCAGGCGGACAATTCACCCCTCCACTTT. Supplemented by reference TRBV18 and TRBJ1-6, the full variable domain reads NAGVMQNPRHLVRRRGQEARLRCSPMKGHSHVYWYRQLPEEGLKFMVYLQKENIIDESGMPKERFSAEFPKEGPSILRIQQVVRGDSAAYFCASSQDQADNSPLHFGNGTRLTVT.

Notes on this clone: The sample holds other DNA sequences that translate to the same CDR3. The rearrangement joins TRBV6-2 or TRBV6-3 to TRBJ1-5, with 10 bases matching TRBD1. The germline gives CDR1 MNHEY, CDR2 SVGEGT. V shed 2 bases and J 4 bases; nucleotides not matched to a gene: 5. The CDR3 covers 16 residues. CDR3 DNA sequence: TGTGCCAGCAGTTACCACCGGACAGGGGGAAATCAGCCCCAGCATTTT. Translation gives CASSYHRTGGNQPQHF.

The J gene is TRBJ2-1, the V gene TRBV3-1 (or the pseudogene TRBV3-2); no reliable D call. V was cut by 0 bases and J by 4 bases, with 10 bases left in between. Per germline, CDR1 LGHDT and CDR2 YNNKEL (reference sequence). CDR3 size: 15 residues. The CDR3 bases are TGTGCCAGCAGCCAAGACGTGGCAGCATACAATGAGCAGTTCTTC. Translation: CASSQDVAAYNEQFF.

The gene calls are TRBV18 and TRBJ1-5, with 9 bases identical to TRBD1. In germline, CDR1 is KGHSH, CDR2 LQKENI. The CDR3 is 16 amino acids. Trimming took 2 bases from V and 5 from J; bases not matched to a gene: 7. CDR3 nucleotide sequence: TGTGCCAGCTCACCAAATACAGGGGGCGTGGATCAGCCCCAGCATTTT. This sequence encodes CASSPNTGGVDQPQHF.

In nucleotides, the CDR3 is TGTGCCTGGAGTGCCTCAACCGGGACAGGGTTTTACTATGGCTACACCTTC. It yields the protein CAWSASTGTGFYYGYTF. V and J are TRBV30 and TRBJ1-2; 9 bases match TRBD1. The V gene end was trimmed by 1 base and the J gene end by 3 bases; junction bases not matched to a gene: 12. CDR1 and CDR2 (germline): GTSNPN, SVGIG (reference sequence). The CDR3 length is 17 residues. Complete variable domain (other parts from reference TRBV30 and TRBJ1-2): SQTIHQWPATLVQPVGSPLSLECTVEGTSNPNLYWYRQAAGRGLQLLFYSVGIGQISSEVPQNLSASRPQDRQFILSSKKLLLSDSGFYLCAWSASTGTGFYYGYTFGSGTRLTVV.

The V gene is TRBV7-6, the J gene TRBJ1-2; possibly TRBD1 for D (5 bases). Germline assignment: CDR1 SGHVS and CDR2 FNYEAQ. The length of the CDR3 is 16 residues. The V end lost 2 bases, the J end lost 1 base, and 14 bases lay between the germline ends. The CDR3 sequence is CASSLSGGVGNYGYTF. The CDR3 DNA follows: TGTGCCAGCAGCTTATCTGGGGGAGTGGGTAACTATGGCTACACCTTC.

This chain links TRBV5-6 with TRBJ2-2; possibly TRBD1 for D (5 bases). V was clipped by 4 bases and J by 0 bases, with 10 bases between them. Germline V gives CDR1 SGHDT, CDR2 YYEEEE. The CDR3 has 15 residues. The CDR3 sequence is CASSPTEPNTGELFF. CDR3 DNA: TGTGCCAGCAGCCCGACAGAGCCGAACACCGGGGAGCTGTTTTTT. Looking up the rest from reference TRBV5-6 and TRBJ2-2 gives the full variable domain: DAGVTQSPTHLIKTRGQQVTLRCSPKSGHDTVSWYQQALGQGPQFIFQYYEEEERQRGNFPDRFSGHQFPNYSSELNVNALLLGDSALYLCASSPTEPNTGELFFGEGSRLTVL.

V and J are TRBV13 and TRBJ2-1, with 11 bases identical to TRBD2. Unmatched junction bases numbered 15, after V lost 4 bases and J lost 10 bases. This CDR3 contains 17 residues. CDR1 is PRHDT, CDR2 FYEKMQ, per germline (reference sequence). CDR3 loop: CASSSPSGTSGSPEQFF. Written as DNA, the CDR3 is TGTGCCAGCAGCTCCCCCTCCGGGACTAGCGGCTCCCCGGAGCAGTTCTTC.

This clone occurred once. This chain uses TRBV6-2 or TRBV6-3 with TRBJ2-1; the match to TRBD2 covers 8 bases. Germline V lookup: CDR1 MNHEY, CDR2 SVGEGT. The ends lost 0 bases at V and 7 bases at J; junction bases unmatched: 14. The CDR3 is 18 residues long. As DNA, the CDR3 is TGTGCCAGCAGTTACTCGATTGTACGGGGGGGGCGGAAAAATGAGCAGTTCTTC. The encoded protein is CASSYSIVRGGRKNEQFF.

The chain carries TRBV28 and TRBJ1-1; no reliable D call. Germline CDR1 MDHEN, CDR2 SYDVKM. This CDR3 spans 15 amino acids. V was trimmed by 8 bases and J by 0 bases, leaving 16 bases between them. The DNA of the CDR3 is TGTGCCAGCGTGAATTCCTTGTTCATGAACACTGAAGCTTTCTTT. It specifies CASVNSLFMNTEAFF.

The rearrangement joins TRBV18 to TRBJ2-7; 13 positions match TRBD2. With 6 bases clipped from V and 2 bases from J, the junction kept 4 bases outside the gene matches. CDR1 is KGHSH, CDR2 LQKENI, per germline. The CDR3 contains 15 residues. The CDR3 loop is CASSSTSGGAYEQYF. CDR3 DNA sequence: TGTGCCAGCTCTTCAACTAGCGGGGGGGCCTACGAGCAGTACTTC.

This clone was seen a single time. The V and J genes are TRBV7-2 and TRBJ2-3, with 8 positions matching TRBD2. Germline CDR1 is SGHTA and CDR2 is FQGNSA. Germline trimming cut 2 bases from V and 0 bases from J; bases unmatched to any gene: 13. There are 19 residues in the CDR3. The CDR3 nucleotides are TGTGCCAGCAGCTTAAGGCCGGGGGGGGGAACTTCTAGCACAGATACGCAGTATTTT. It encodes CASSLRPGGGTSSTDTQYF.

The chain recombines TRBV3-1 (or the pseudogene TRBV3-2) with TRBJ2-3; TRBD1 agrees at 9 bases. Germline trimming cut 4 bases from V and 1 base from J; bases unmatched to any gene: 3. CDR1 is LGHDT and CDR2 is YNNKEL in the germline V gene (reference sequence). The CDR3 has 15 amino acids. The CDR3 region is CASSRDRVGTDTQYF. CDR3 bases: TGTGCCAGCAGCCGGGACAGGGTTGGCACAGATACGCAGTATTTT.

A single count supports this clone. The rearrangement uses TRBV10-1 and TRBJ1-5; D is ambiguous. The germline V gene has CDR1 WNHNN and CDR2 SYGVQD (reference sequence). The CDR3 has 16 residues. V was cut by 0 bases and J by 5 bases, with 14 bases left in between. CDR3 sequence reads: CASSESRRDSHQPQHF. CDR3 in DNA: TGCGCCAGCAGTGAGTCAAGAAGGGATTCCCATCAGCCCCAGCATTTT.

A single count supports this clone. The rearrangement joins TRBV7-6 to TRBJ2-7; 7 bases line up with TRBD1. Germline V gives CDR1 SGHVS, CDR2 FNYEAQ. Losses at the gene ends were 4 bases for V and 6 bases for J; bases not matched to a gene: 12. This CDR3 has 15 amino acids. The CDR3 protein is CASSWWRDRVAEQYF. The CDR3 DNA sequence: TGTGCCAGCAGCTGGTGGCGTGACAGGGTGGCCGAGCAGTACTTC.

V usage is TRBV11-3 and J usage is TRBJ2-7; 8 bases map to TRBD2. The germline V gene encodes CDR1 SGHNT and CDR2 YENEEA. The CDR3 has 12 residues. Germline trimming cut 2 bases from V and 6 bases from J; bases unmatched to any gene: 0. This CDR3 is CASSLRGGEQYF. The CDR3 nucleotides are TGTGCCAGCAGCTTACGGGGGGGCGAGCAGTACTTC.

This clone was seen a single time. This chain joins TRBV28 and TRBJ1-3; D gene unclear. CDR3 length: 15 residues. CDR1 and CDR2 from the germline V gene are MDHEN and SYDVKM. V lost 6 bases and J 0 bases, leaving 12 bases between the germline ends. The CDR3 region is CASSTPAASGNTIYF. The DNA of the CDR3 is TGTGCCAGCAGCACTCCGGCCGCCTCTGGAAACACCATATATTTT.

V gene TRBV9 combines with J gene TRBJ1-6; D unclear. Germline CDR1 SGDLS, CDR2 YYNGEE. Trimming cost V 3 bases and J 13 bases, with 17 bases left between them. The CDR3 has 14 residues. CDR3 sequence reads: CASSARVDSSPLHF. CDR3 DNA sequence: TGTGCCAGCAGCGCTCGTGTAGATTCCTCGCCCCTCCACTTT.

The chain is built from TRBV27 and TRBJ2-5, with 11 bases matching TRBD2. Trimming at V came to 4 bases and at J to 4 bases, leaving 8 bases not matched to a gene. CDR1 MNHEY and CDR2 SMNVEV come from the germline V gene (reference sequence). The CDR3 runs to 16 residues. The DNA for the CDR3 is TGTGCCAGCAGTTCAACCCCAGGACTAGCGGGAGAGACCCAGTACTTC. Translated, it gives CASSSTPGLAGETQYF.

This CDR3 reads CARSLGQGLYGYTF. CDR3 DNA sequence: TGTGCCAGAAGCCTTGGACAGGGCCTCTATGGCTACACCTTC. The chain is built from TRBV7-5 and TRBJ1-2; the table names TRBD1, a call not compared with the DNA. TRBV7-5 corresponds to a pseudogene. The CDR3 is made up of 14 amino acids.

The chain has TRBV7-9 and TRBJ1-2, with D perhaps matching TRBD1 (6 bases). Trimming shortened V by 3 bases and J by 4 bases, and 12 bases separated the two germline ends. Germline V gene lookup returns CDR1 SEHNR and CDR2 FQNEAQ (reference sequence). CDR3 length equals 14 residues. This chain's CDR3 is CASSFGGIGYGYTF. CDR3 DNA sequence: TGTGCCAGCAGCTTCGGGGGCATTGGCTATGGCTACACCTTC.

This clone was seen more than once but under ten times. V gene TRBV10-3 combines with J gene TRBJ1-2; 7 nucleotides align to TRBD1. CDR3 length equals 13 residues. Germline V gene sequence: CDR1 ENHRY, CDR2 SYGVKD. Trimming took 7 bases from V and 6 from J; bases not matched to a gene: 8. The CDR3 coding sequence is TGTGCCATCACCTTAGACAGGGCCAATGGCTACACCTTC. Its translation: CAITLDRANGYTF.

V is TRBV28 and J is TRBJ1-5, with D tentatively TRBD1 (5 bases). Trimming stripped 6 bases from V and 3 bases from J, with 15 bases between. CDR1 is MDHEN, CDR2 SYDVKM, per germline. CDR3 length equals 15 residues. The CDR3 protein is CASRGGGALNQPQHF. The DNA of the CDR3 is TGTGCCAGCAGGGGTGGAGGGGCCCTCAATCAGCCCCAGCATTTT.